This is a list of T cell receptor beta chains from one sample in a study of T-cell memory formation after mild COVID-19. TCRdb re-derived calls from the 5' RACE reads in MiXCR, one entry per CDR3 protein. The sample shows about 240,000 distinct CDR3 sequences, 8.5% to 9.5% of them seen only once. Input material: PBMCs or a T cell subset sorted from them (not recorded which). These TCRs come from a man aged 18 to 29 who had mild COVID-19 (a few samples of this study predate the infection). Cell type and time point are not known. Both conserved end residues are part of each CDR3. The D gene is left open where the match is weak. Not all rows give a size; the values are once, few, many and, for expanded clones, a class.

TRBD2	16	TRBV27	-	TRBJ2-1	CASTPGLAGGRDEQFF	TGTGCCAGCACCCCGGGACTAGCGGGGGGGCGCGATGAGCAGTTCTTC
-	13	TRBV27	-	TRBJ1-1	CASSSWINTEAFF	TGTGCCAGCAGTTCGTGGATTAACACTGAAGCTTTCTTT
-	14	TRBV6-2/TRBV6-3	many	TRBJ2-3	CAGGGYGAGDTQYF	TGTGCCGGGGGGGGCTACGGCGCTGGAGATACGCAGTATTTT
TRBD2	15	TRBV7-2	many	TRBJ2-7	CASSISGTTSYEQYF	TGTGCCAGCAGCATTTCCGGGACTACCTCCTACGAGCAGTACTTC
-	15	TRBV28	few	TRBJ1-5	CASSLSGGRDQPQHF	TGTGCCAGCAGTTTATCGGGGGGCCGAGATCAGCCCCAGCATTTT
-	14	TRBV12-3/TRBV12-4	many	TRBJ2-7	CASSPRLNSYEQYF	TGTGCCAGCAGCCCCCGACTAAACTCCTACGAGCAGTACTTC
TRBD1	19	TRBV7-6	few	TRBJ2-3	CASSPLATTGGQGTDTQYF	TGTGCCAGCAGCCCACTAGCAACTACAGGGGGACAGGGCACAGATACGCAGTATTTT
-	14	TRBV7-2	few	TRBJ1-1	CASSSGGGNTEAFF	TGTGCCAGCAGCTCCGGAGGGGGGAACACTGAAGCTTTCTTT
TRBD1	12	TRBV20-1	few	TRBJ1-2	CSASRQGGGYTF	TGCAGTGCTAGCCGACAGGGGGGTGGCTACACCTTC
-	15	TRBV4-1	many	TRBJ1-2	CASSQQIQGEFGYTF	TGCGCCAGCAGCCAGCAAATCCAGGGTGAATTTGGCTACACCTTC
-	14	TRBV12-3/TRBV12-4	few	TRBJ1-5	CASSFSGGDQPQHF	TGTGCCAGCAGTTTTTCAGGAGGGGATCAGCCCCAGCATTTT
-	15	TRBV4-1	few	TRBJ1-5	CASSQFPGANQPQHF	TGCGCCAGCAGCCAATTTCCCGGGGCCAATCAGCCCCAGCATTTT
TRBD1	14	TRBV5-1	-	TRBJ2-7	CASTRDRGGYEQYF	TGCGCCAGCACCCGGGACAGGGGGGGATACGAGCAGTACTTC
-	14	TRBV7-9	few	TRBJ1-5	CASSLEDIYQPQHF	TGTGCCAGCAGCTTAGAGGATATCTATCAGCCCCAGCATTTT
-	15	TRBV24-1	-	TRBJ2-2	CATSDTDGNTGELFF	TGTGCCACCAGTGATACGGACGGTAACACCGGGGAGCTGTTTTTT
TRBD2	17	TRBV12-3/TRBV12-4	few	TRBJ2-7	CASSFRLFGRGSGEQYF	TGTGCCAGCAGTTTTCGGCTGTTCGGGAGGGGGTCGGGCGAGCAGTACTTC
-	12	TRBV12-3/TRBV12-4	-	TRBJ1-6	CASTDGLSPLHF	TGTGCCAGCACCGACGGGCTATCACCCCTCCACTTT
-	15	TRBV20-1	-	TRBJ2-1	CSAKGGSLSYNEQFF	TGCAGTGCTAAGGGCGGCAGCCTCTCCTACAATGAGCAGTTCTTC
-	14	TRBV9	once	TRBJ2-5	CASSVGTARETQYF	TGTGCCAGCAGCGTAGGGACCGCTCGGGAGACCCAGTACTTC
-	12	TRBV20-1	-	TRBJ1-1	CSASRRGVEAFF	TGCAGTGCTAGCAGGCGTGGGGTTGAAGCTTTCTTT
-	14	TRBV20-1	-	TRBJ2-3	CSAPGPAGTDTQYF	TGCAGTGCACCGGGACCAGCAGGAACAGATACGCAGTATTTT
-	11	TRBV11-2	few	TRBJ2-7	CASSLENEQYF	TGTGCCAGCAGCTTAGAAAACGAGCAGTACTTC
TRBD2	15	TRBV3-1	-	TRBJ2-1	CASSQVAGANNEQFF	TGTGCCAGCAGCCAGGTAGCGGGGGCCAACAATGAGCAGTTCTTC
-	13	TRBV5-1	-	TRBJ2-1	CASSLAWQGEQFF	TGCGCCAGCAGCTTGGCCTGGCAGGGCGAGCAGTTCTTC
TRBD1	15	TRBV18	few	TRBJ2-4	CASSPTGGPRNIQYF	TGTGCCAGCTCCCCTACAGGGGGCCCGAGAAACATTCAGTACTTC
TRBD1	17	TRBV24-1	-	TRBJ1-4	CATSDSRGQGRSEKLFF	TGTGCCACCAGTGATTCCCGGGGACAGGGTCGTTCTGAAAAACTGTTTTTT
TRBD1	14	TRBV12-3/TRBV12-4	once	TRBJ1-6	CASSLQGESSPLHF	TGTGCCAGCAGTTTGCAGGGGGAAAGTTCACCCCTCCACTTT
TRBD2	16	TRBV5-1	few	TRBJ2-3	CASSLLGPGRADTQYF	TGCGCCAGCAGCTTGCTAGGTCCGGGGAGGGCAGATACGCAGTATTTT
-	16	TRBV15	few	TRBJ1-6	CATTRRADSYNSPLHF	TGTGCCACCACCCGTCGGGCCGACTCCTATAATTCACCCCTCCACTTT